The 10 T cell receptor beta chains reported below all come from one sample, sequenced in a study of T cell clonality in common variable immunodeficiency. General study points: Reportedly, TCR beta sequences from common variable immunodeficiency showed fewer deletions and N-nucleotide insertions.

What these receptors recognize is not known. Using immunoSEQ multiplex PCR, the repertoire was profiled, and TCRdb retains in-frame clones only, with some absent. The sample shows about 31,000 clones, no singletons; the ten largest hold approximately 6.8%. The sequencing sample was made of peripheral blood mononuclear cells. The receptors shown here come from a human donor with common variable immunodeficiency.

About this clone itself: The read terminates 3 residues ahead of where the CDR3 ends, so the germline J gene completes it. The V and J genes are TRBV7-9 and TRBJ1-1; 7 bases map to TRBD1. V was pared by 5 bases and J by 4 bases, with 7 bases of the junction left unmatched. CDR1 is SEHNR and CDR2 is FQNEAQ in the germline V gene (reference sequence). This CDR3 has 14 amino acids. The CDR3 is CASSLSTGITEAFF. The DNA read from the CDR3 is TGTGCCAGCAGCCTTTCGACAGGGATCACTGAA. The full variable domain, rest sourced from reference TRBV7-9 and TRBJ1-1, is DTGVSQNPRHKITKRGQNVTFRCDPISEHNRLYWYRQTLGQGPEFLTYFQNEAQLEKSRLLSDRFSAERPKGSFSTLEIQRTEQGDSAMYLCASSLSTGITEAFFGQGTRLTVV.

This clone was seen many times. The read comes to an end 3 residues before the CDR3 does, leaving the germline J gene to fill in the end. This rearrangement joins TRBV20-1 to TRBJ1-2, with 8 nucleotides matching TRBD1. CDR1 DFQATT and CDR2 SNEGSKA come from the germline V gene (reference sequence). J was trimmed by 0 bases and V by 0 bases; bases with no gene match: 12. The CDR3 contains 18 residues. CDR3 DNA, as far as it was read: TGCAGTGCTAGAGATCTTGGACAGGGAAAAGGGTCTAACTATGGC. This sequence encodes CSARDLGQGKGSNYG. The whole CDR3 reads CSARDLGQGKGSNYGYTF.

This clone was recorded a few times. The CDR3 end lies 3 residues beyond the end of the read and is filled in from the germline J gene. J is TRBJ1-2 and V is TRBV7-3, with 9 bases matching TRBD1. Germline V gene data show CDR1 as SGHTA and CDR2 as FQGTGA. This CDR3 has 14 residues. After removal of 2 bases from V and 7 bases from J, the junction contained 5 bases not matched to a gene. The covered CDR3 bases are TGTGCCAGCAGCTTAGTCGGGACAGGGTTTGGC. It codes for CASSLVGTGFG. The complete CDR3 protein is CASSLVGTGFGYTF.

The CDR3 bases that were read are TGTGCCAGTATGAGAGGGGGAGACTCCTACGAG. Encoded protein: CASMRGGDSYE. The entire CDR3 reads CASMRGGDSYEQYF. The V gene is TRBV19, the J gene TRBJ2-7; perhaps TRBD1 as D (6 bases). The CDR3 is cut off 3 residues early in the read; its end comes from the germline J gene. Trimming removed 7 bases at V and 0 bases at J, with 13 bases between. Germline loops: CDR1 LNHDA, CDR2 SQIVND (reference sequence). This CDR3 contains 14 residues.

This clone was found a few times. The read falls 3 residues short of the CDR3 end, and the missing part is taken from the germline J gene. The chain has TRBV7-3 and TRBJ2-3, with D uncertain. Germline V gene data show CDR1 as SGHTA and CDR2 as FQGTGA. The V end was cut by 2 bases, the J end by 3 bases, with 6 bases between. CDR3 length: 13 residues. Here the CDR3 reads CASSLWATDTQYF. The covered CDR3 bases are TGTGCCAGCAGCTTATGGGCTACAGATACG.

This clone was recorded at least ten times. Coverage ceases 3 residues before the CDR3 finishes, and the germline J gene fills in the end. The chain combines TRBV10-3 with TRBJ1-2, with 7 positions matching TRBD1. Per the germline V gene, CDR1 is ENHRY and CDR2 is SYGVKD. The junction had 2 bases not matched to a gene; V was cut back by 0 bases and J by 4 bases. CDR3 length: 14 residues. This CDR3 is CAISESGGGYGYTF. CDR3 DNA (partial): TGTGCCATCAGTGAGTCAGGGGGCGGCTATGGC.

This clone appeared a few times. The DNA ends 3 residues before the CDR3 does, and the rest of the CDR3 is filled in from the germline J gene. The chain couples TRBV20-1 to TRBJ2-5, with D possibly matching TRBD2 (7 bases). Trimming removed 4 bases from V and 4 bases from J, with 13 bases in between. This CDR3 is built from 13 residues. Per the germline V gene, CDR1 is DFQATT and CDR2 is SNEGSKA (reference sequence). CDR3 sequence: CSANGGRRETQYF. Partial CDR3 DNA: TGCAGTGCTAACGGGGGGCGCAGAGAGACC.

This clone was recorded a few times. CDR3 amino acids: CASSPRETQYF. CDR3 DNA, as far as it was read: TGTGCCAGCAGCCCTCGGGAGACC. The V call is TRBV7-3, the J call TRBJ2-5; D uncertain. Sequencing ends 3 residues short of the CDR3 end; the germline J gene provides the rest. Trimming shortened V by 5 bases and J by 5 bases, and 6 bases separated the two germline ends. Germline CDR1 reads SGHTA; CDR2 reads FQGTGA. The CDR3 totals 11 residues.

This clone has ten or more counts. The read gets to within 3 residues of the CDR3 end, and the germline J gene fills in the rest. V usage is TRBV28 and J usage is TRBJ1-6, with D tentatively TRBD1 (5 bases). Germline CDR1 MDHEN, CDR2 SYDVKM. The length of the CDR3 is 16 residues. The V and J ends lost 5 bases and 9 bases respectively, with 20 bases between them. The part of the CDR3 DNA that was read is TGTGCCAGCAGTCCCGTGGGGGGAATGGCGGTTTCACCC. Translated: CASSPVGGMAVSP. The entire CDR3 protein reads CASSPVGGMAVSPLHF.

This clone was detected ten times or more. With the read ending 3 residues before the CDR3 end, the germline J gene is used to fill in that end. The chain links TRBV20-1 to TRBJ1-4; the match to TRBD1 covers 7 bases. V lost 4 bases and J lost 2; bases outside the gene matches: 7. This CDR3 is 15 amino acids long. The germline V gene has CDR1 DFQATT and CDR2 SNEGSKA (reference sequence). The sequenced part of the CDR3 DNA is TGCAGTGCTAAAACTACAGGGGCGACTAATGAAAAA. This codes for CSAKTTGATNEK. The whole CDR3 sequence is CSAKTTGATNEKLFF.